This T cell receptor (beta chain) was obtained from a study of OX40 agonist ivuxolimab in advanced cancers. Study-level background: Ivuxolimab, which targeted the costimulatory receptor OX40 (CD134), was an agonistic, fully human IgG2 monoclonal antibody. Prior anti-PD-1, anti-PD-L1 or anti-CTLA-4 therapy was permitted, and 35% to 40% of dose-escalation patients had received checkpoint inhibitors. Partial responses occurred in three dose-escalation patients, of whom one had hepatocellular carcinoma and two had cutaneous melanoma. The point of sequencing TCRbeta in the periphery was to test whether ivuxolimab changed TCR sequence diversity and drove clonal T-cell expansion. Among the roughly 50 dose-escalation patients, about 20 had hepatocellular carcinoma, roughly 15 melanoma, 9 renal cell carcinoma and 9 head and neck cancer. The monotherapy dose-escalation portion (N = 52 patients) of the phase I ivuxolimab trial is reported in the paper. In the dose-escalation cohort, more than 75% of patients were male, and the mean age was around 60 years, with a range of 23 to 79. Intravenous ivuxolimab was administered to patients every 2 weeks at six dose levels: 0.01, 0.1, 0.3, 1.5, 3 and 10 mg/kg. Paper-wide results and their limitations: Partial responders in the 0.1-3.0 mg/kg groups had among the lowest normalized peripheral clonal expansion, especially among CD8+ T cells. Low levels of normalized T-cell clonal expansion were also seen in some patients who did not respond. At doses from 0.1 to 3.0 mg/kg, clonal expansion was seen in both CD4+ and CD8+ blood T cells between baseline and week 6. The antigen specificity of the peripheral T cells that underwent clonal expansion was not determined. On average, CD8+ T cells showed more expanded clones than CD4+ T cells after ivuxolimab.

The germline V gene (reference sequence) supplies CDR1 LNHDA and CDR2 SQIVND. V and J lose 4 bases and 3 bases, and a span of 9 bases separates them. There are 14 amino acids in the CDR3, from cysteine to phenylalanine inclusive. Of all the DNA, just the CDR3 is kept, 42 bases in frame from base 1. In regard to this clone: It has no known antigen specificity. Nothing much larger sits one base from this clone, and base qualities are not available.

Patients with a history of autoimmune disease or receiving systemic immunosuppression were excluded from the trial. Peripheral blood for TCR sequencing was collected from all dose cohorts at baseline, on cycle 4 day 1, and on cycle 7 day 1. Samples were obtained from an open-label, multicenter, first-in-human phase I dose-escalation trial of ivuxolimab. Adults with locally advanced or metastatic melanoma, renal cell carcinoma, hepatocellular carcinoma or head and neck squamous cell carcinoma were enrolled in the trial. Before TCR sequencing, CD4+ T cells and CD8+ T cells from peripheral blood were sorted into separate populations. Genomic DNA was isolated from the sorted cells so that the TCRbeta CDR3 region could be sequenced. The immunoSEQ Assay was used for sequencing of TCRbeta CDR3 regions. TCRdb retrieved this table from immuneACCESS and kept in-frame rearrangements only. Not all clones are present; in checked studies, unresolved V genes account for under half, and no reason is known for the remainder. The sample has approximately 70,000 clones on record, 77% of them singletons. The ten largest clones capture 1.5% to 2% of the sample.

The TCR comes from an adult with an advanced solid tumor such as melanoma, head and neck, liver or kidney cancer. Here the sequenced sample was CD4+ or CD8+ T cells sorted from blood, taken in a trial of the OX40 agonist ivuxolimab. The rearrangement combines TRBV19 with TRBJ2-2; a weak D assignment points to TRBD1 (5 bases agree). The nucleotides read TGTGCCAGTAGTACAGGGCTTGACACCGGGGAGCTGTTTTTT. Translated, this is CASSTGLDTGELFF.